One and the same sample provided the 25 T cell receptor beta chains below, sequenced in a study of cytomegalovirus exposure and HLA in healthy donors. The PCR had 60 Vbeta and 13 Jbeta primers. The data were produced by immunoSEQ multiplex PCR, yet TCRdb's version contains in-frame clones alone and is incomplete. The table has about 160,000 clones, around 69% seen once. Material: PBMCs. Every receptor here comes from a woman between 25 and 40 years old in good health and CMV-seronegative.

This chain uses TRBV18 with TRBJ2-5; 9 bases map to TRBD1. J gave up 5 bases and V 1 base, and 2 bases lay outside the gene matches. Germline loops: CDR1 KGHSH, CDR2 LQKENI. This CDR3 spans 14 amino acids. DNA for the CDR3: TGTGCCAGCTCACCACTGGACAGGGGCGAGACCCAGTACTTC. Protein: CASSPLDRGETQYF.

The CDR3 coding sequence is TGTGCCAGCAGCTTAGGAGGGGGCCGTCCCGGGGAGCTGTTTTTT. Residues: CASSLGGGRPGELFF. The chain has TRBV7-9 and TRBJ2-2; 7 bases are a match to TRBD1. The CDR3 loop spans 15 amino acids. Germline-derived CDR1 and CDR2 are SEHNR and FQNEAQ (reference sequence). J lost 6 bases, V lost 1 base, and 5 bases had no gene match.

This clone showed up just a few times. The gene calls are TRBV28 and TRBJ2-6; TRBD1 agrees at 10 bases. The CDR3 spans 16 residues. Per germline, CDR1 MDHEN and CDR2 SYDVKM. V lost 7 bases to trimming and J lost 0 bases; unmatched junction nucleotides: 3. CDR3 coding DNA: TGTGCCAGCACTCGGGACAGGGGCTCTGGGGCCAACGTCCTGACTTTC. Its protein product is CASTRDRGSGANVLTF.

J is TRBJ2-1 and V is TRBV7-2; a weak D match, TRBD1 (5 bases). Germline CDR1 SGHTA, CDR2 FQGNSA. This CDR3 spans 18 amino acids. V gave up 1 base and J gave up 5 bases, with 21 bases separating them. The CDR3: CASSLEALGRQGNNEQFF. The CDR3 DNA sequence: TGTGCCAGCAGCTTAGAAGCCCTAGGCAGGCAGGGTAACAATGAGCAGTTCTTC.

This chain links TRBV9 with TRBJ1-6; a weak D match, TRBD1 (5 bases). With 4 bases removed from V and 8 bases from J, the gap between germline ends came to 13 bases. Germline CDR1 and CDR2: SGDLS and YYNGEE. This CDR3 contains 14 residues. CDR3 amino acids: CASSPAGDYSPLHF. As DNA, the CDR3 is TGTGCCAGCAGCCCGGCGGGGGATTATTCACCCCTCCACTTT.

This chain joins TRBV6-1 and TRBJ2-5; 8 bases agree with TRBD1. Germline CDR1 MNHNS, CDR2 SASEGT. This CDR3 is built from 14 residues. V shed 3 bases, J shed 2 bases, and the junction held 2 bases outside the gene matches. CDR3 sequence: CASSDRTGQETQYF. CDR3 sequence (DNA): TGTGCCAGCAGTGACCGGACAGGGCAAGAGACCCAGTACTTC.

This clone has just a few counts. V and J are TRBV2 and TRBJ1-2, with D tentatively TRBD1 (5 bases). The CDR3 length is 15 residues. Germline V CDR1 and CDR2: SNHLY, FYNNEI. V shed 5 bases and J shed 4 bases, with 17 bases lying between them. CDR3 sequence reads: CASSQRPGGGYGYTF. In DNA form, the CDR3 reads TGTGCCAGCAGTCAACGACCCGGGGGGGGCTATGGCTACACCTTC.

The chain carries TRBV7-2 and TRBJ1-2; TRBD1 matches at 7 bases. Trimming removed 5 bases from V and 0 bases from J; junction bases left unmatched: 12. Germline assignment: CDR1 SGHTA and CDR2 FQGNSA. This CDR3 contains 17 residues. CDR3 protein: CASSRTPRQGTNYGYTF. In nucleotides, the CDR3 is TGTGCCAGCAGCCGAACTCCACGACAGGGTACTAACTATGGCTACACCTTC. Full variable domain (outside the CDR3, taken from reference TRBV7-2 and TRBJ1-2): GAGVSQSPSNKVTEKGKDVELRCDPISGHTALYWYRQSLGQGLEFLIYFQGNSAPDKSGLPSDRFSAERTGGSVSTLTIQRTQQEDSAVYLCASSRTPRQGTNYGYTFGSGTRLTVV.

CDR3 nucleotides: TGTGCCAGCAGCCCCTGGGGGGACAATGAAAAACTGTTTTTT. It codes for CASSPWGDNEKLFF. The rearrangement uses TRBV28 and TRBJ1-4; D is possibly TRBD1 (5 bases). Per germline, CDR1 MDHEN and CDR2 SYDVKM. The CDR3 spans 14 residues. Trimming cost V 6 bases and J 5 bases, with 13 bases left between them.

The V and J genes are TRBV9 and TRBJ2-7; D unresolved. The V end was cut by 0 bases, the J end by 13 bases, with 17 bases between. The CDR3 sequence is 13 residues long. Germline V gene sequence: CDR1 SGDLS, CDR2 YYNGEE. The CDR3 sequence: CASSVEPSTRPYF. The CDR3 DNA follows: TGTGCCAGCAGCGTAGAGCCTTCGACAAGACCCTACTTC.

The sample holds a few counts of this clone. The chain couples TRBV14 to TRBJ2-6, with D maybe TRBD2 (7 bases). The V end lost 5 bases, the J end lost 1 base, and 18 bases lay between the germline ends. Germline CDR1 SGHDN, CDR2 FVKESK. This CDR3 has 18 residues. CDR3 DNA: TGTGCCAGCAGCTCCCGACGCGGGGGCAGTTCTGGGGCCAACGTCCTGACTTTC. Amino acid sequence: CASSSRRGGSSGANVLTF. Together with reference TRBV14 and TRBJ2-6, the CDR3 gives the full variable domain: EAGVTQFPSHSVIEKGQTVTLRCDPISGHDNLYWYRRVMGKEIKFLLHFVKESKQDESGMPNNRFLAERTGGTYSTLKVQPAELEDSGVYFCASSSRRGGSSGANVLTFGAGSRLTVL.

A few counts support this clone. The chain recombines TRBV4-1 with TRBJ1-4; the D gene is possibly TRBD1 (5 bases). Germline assignment: CDR1 MGHRA and CDR2 YSYEKL. V was shortened by 6 bases and J by 3 bases, with 14 bases between the two germline ends. This CDR3 comprises 15 residues. The CDR3 DNA follows: TGCGCCAGCAGTCTGGACGGGACTCCTAATGAAAAACTGTTTTTT. It codes for CASSLDGTPNEKLFF.

V usage is TRBV27 and J usage is TRBJ2-1; no clear D gene. The CDR3 has 11 residues. The V gene's germline CDR1 is MNHEY and CDR2 SMNVEV (reference sequence). V lost 6 bases and J 7 bases, leaving 7 bases between the germline ends. Written as DNA, the CDR3 is TGTGCCAGCAGATTGAGTAATGAGCAGTTCTTC. Translation: CASRLSNEQFF.

This clone was seen more than once but under ten times. The chain carries TRBV5-4 and TRBJ2-2; D is uncertain. The germline CDR1 and CDR2 sequences are SGHNT and YYREEE (reference sequence). Trimming took 6 bases from V and 7 from J, leaving 13 bases between them. The CDR3 extends over 13 amino acids. The CDR3 here is CASTKGESGELFF. The CDR3 DNA reads TGTGCCAGCACCAAAGGAGAGAGCGGGGAGCTGTTTTTT.

The DNA of the CDR3 is TGTGCCAGTAATTGGGGCCCTGGAGAGCAGTTCTTC. This translates into CASNWGPGEQFF. The V and J genes are TRBV19 and TRBJ2-1, with D perhaps matching TRBD1 (5 bases). The CDR3 runs 12 residues. Germline CDR1 reads LNHDA; CDR2 reads SQIVND (reference sequence). The V gene lost 7 bases and the J gene lost 10 bases, with 14 bases spanning the gap.

This clone was seen just once. The chain has TRBV27 and TRBJ2-1; a weak D match, TRBD2 (5 bases). V lost 5 bases and J 7 bases, leaving 15 bases between the germline ends. The CDR3 consists of 14 residues. CDR1 and CDR2 (germline): MNHEY, SMNVEV (reference sequence). The CDR3 DNA follows: TGTGCCAGCAGTCCCTCCGGAGGAGGAAATGAGCAGTTCTTC. Translation gives CASSPSGGGNEQFF.

CDR3 residues: CASSQITGDYQPQHF. The DNA for the CDR3 is TGTGCCAGCAGCCAAATAACAGGGGACTATCAGCCCCAGCATTTT. The chain is built from TRBV4-2 and TRBJ1-5, with TRBD1 matching 7 bases. In germline, CDR1 is LGHNA, CDR2 YNFKEQ. This CDR3 region has 15 residues. The junction had 6 bases not matched to a gene; V was cut back by 2 bases and J by 5 bases.

The chain employs TRBV20-1 and TRBJ1-2, with D possibly being TRBD1 (6 bases). CDR1 DFQATT and CDR2 SNEGSKA come from the germline V gene (reference sequence). This CDR3 is built from 11 residues. V gave up 5 bases and J gave up 7 bases, with 11 bases separating them. This CDR3 is CSAETGFGYTF. CDR3 bases: TGCAGTGCTGAAACAGGGTTTGGCTACACCTTC.

This clone was detected only a few times. The genes are TRBV10-1 and TRBJ1-6; the D is unclear. This CDR3 has 14 amino acids. Trimming removed 4 bases from V and 6 bases from J, with 10 bases in between. Germline lookup yields CDR1 WNHNN and CDR2 SYGVQD (reference sequence). In DNA form, the CDR3 reads TGCGCCAGCAGTGCCGGAGGGCTTAATTCACCCCTCCACTTT. Translating it yields CASSAGGLNSPLHF.

This clone was observed a few times. The V call is TRBV4-3, the J call TRBJ2-1; a possible D gene is TRBD2 (6 bases). The germline CDR1 and CDR2 sequences are LGHNA and YSLEER. V lost 1 base to trimming and J lost 8 bases, with 15 bases between them. This CDR3 contains 15 residues. CDR3 sequence: CASSQGGLRVDEQFF. The CDR3 nucleotides read TGCGCCAGCAGCCAAGGAGGACTAAGGGTCGATGAGCAGTTCTTC.

The CDR3 DNA is TGTGCCTGGAGTTACAACAATGAGCAGTTCTTC. Translation gives CAWSYNNEQFF. The chain uses TRBV30 and TRBJ2-1, with D unclear. V gave up 2 bases and J gave up 5 bases, with 4 bases separating them. Germline assignment: CDR1 GTSNPN and CDR2 SVGIG (reference sequence). CDR3 length equals 11 residues.

V and J are TRBV30 and TRBJ2-1, with unresolved D. The V gene's germline CDR1 is GTSNPN and CDR2 SVGIG (reference sequence). The CDR3 covers 14 residues. V dropped 0 bases and J dropped 5 bases, with 11 bases sitting between them. The CDR3 DNA is TGTGCCTGGAGTGTGAGTATTTACCACAATGAGCAGTTCTTC. Translated, it gives CAWSVSIYHNEQFF.

This clone has more than one count but fewer than ten. The rearrangement joins TRBV7-6 to TRBJ2-1; D gene uncertain. Germline V gene lookup returns CDR1 SGHVS and CDR2 FNYEAQ. V was pared by 1 base and J by 8 bases, with 12 bases between. CDR3 length equals 14 residues. Here the CDR3 DNA reads TGTGCCAGCAGCTTAGGGGCAATTGTCCATGAGCAGTTCTTC. Translation gives CASSLGAIVHEQFF.

The chain employs TRBV9 and TRBJ1-1; D might be TRBD1 (5 bases). In germline, CDR1 is SGDLS, CDR2 YYNGEE. This CDR3 contains 14 residues. V lost 0 bases and J 7 bases, leaving 13 bases between the germline ends. The CDR3 DNA sequence: TGTGCCAGCAGCGTAGTGGGGGGACCAGGTGAAGCTTTCTTT. The encoded protein is CASSVVGGPGEAFF.

In DNA form, the CDR3 reads TGTGCCAGCAGTCCGCCGGGGAACTATGGCTACACCTTC. This translates into CASSPPGNYGYTF. V gene TRBV28 combines with J gene TRBJ1-2; D is unresolved. The CDR3 is 13 residues long. V was shortened by 5 bases and J by 2 bases, with 9 bases between the two germline ends. The germline V gene encodes CDR1 MDHEN and CDR2 SYDVKM.